The present T cell receptor (beta chain) was sequenced within a study of immune reconstitution after stem cell transplant in scleroderma (dated by TCRdb to about 2017). By how much of the sample it makes up, this clonotype is medium-sized (0.01 to 0.1%). The antigen it recognizes is unknown. No clone much larger than this one lies a single base away; base qualities are absent. From the cysteine up to the phenylalanine, the CDR3 has a length of 12 residues. Only the CDR3 region is kept as DNA, spanning 36 bases read in frame from base 1. CDR1 is given as SNHLY and CDR2 as FYNNEI, both from the germline V gene. V was cut back by 8 bases and J by 6 bases, leaving a gap of 14 bases between them. The library was generated by RT-PCR. The sequencer listed for this sample is Illumina MiSeq. Clones were called with MiXCR by TCRdb after fastp trimmed the public reads at Q25, and only in-frame beta chains were retained. Identical CDR3 protein sequences are pooled into one entry, listed with their most common genes and DNA. Recorded for this sample are roughly 2,500 distinct CDR3 sequences; approximately 10% of them occurred a single time. The ten largest clones capture roughly 26% of the sample.

This sample was obtained before or after autologous hematopoietic stem cell transplantation (not recorded which). This sequence was found in a female donor with systemic sclerosis. This sequence uses TRBV2 and TRBJ2-7, with no D gene named confidently. The nucleotide sequence is given as TGTGCCAGCTCTCCGGGTCCAGGCGAGCAGTACTTC. Translated, it gives CASSPGPGEQYF.